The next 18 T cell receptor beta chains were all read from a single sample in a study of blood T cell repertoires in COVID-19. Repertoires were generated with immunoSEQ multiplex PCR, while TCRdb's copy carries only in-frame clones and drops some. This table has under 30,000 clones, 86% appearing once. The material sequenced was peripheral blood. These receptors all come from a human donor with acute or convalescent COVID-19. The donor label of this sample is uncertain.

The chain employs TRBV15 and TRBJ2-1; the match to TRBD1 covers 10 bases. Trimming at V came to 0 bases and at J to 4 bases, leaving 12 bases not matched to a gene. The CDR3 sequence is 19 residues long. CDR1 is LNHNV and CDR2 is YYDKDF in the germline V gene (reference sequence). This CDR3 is CATSREKTGGSLFYNEQFF. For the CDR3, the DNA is TGTGCCACCAGCAGAGAAAAGACAGGGGGCTCCCTCTTTTACAATGAGCAGTTCTTC.

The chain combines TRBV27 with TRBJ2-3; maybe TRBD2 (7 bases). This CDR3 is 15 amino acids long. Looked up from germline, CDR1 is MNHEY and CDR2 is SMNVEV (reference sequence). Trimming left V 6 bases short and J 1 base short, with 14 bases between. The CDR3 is CASSQRGAGTDTQYF. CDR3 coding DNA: TGTGCCAGCAGCCAACGGGGGGCGGGCACAGATACGCAGTATTTT.

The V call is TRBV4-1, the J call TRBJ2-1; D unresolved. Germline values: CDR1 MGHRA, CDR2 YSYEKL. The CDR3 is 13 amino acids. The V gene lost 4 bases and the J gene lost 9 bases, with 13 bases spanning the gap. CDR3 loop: CASSLPSTFEQFF. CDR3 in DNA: TGCGCCAGCAGCCTTCCGAGCACCTTTGAGCAGTTCTTC.

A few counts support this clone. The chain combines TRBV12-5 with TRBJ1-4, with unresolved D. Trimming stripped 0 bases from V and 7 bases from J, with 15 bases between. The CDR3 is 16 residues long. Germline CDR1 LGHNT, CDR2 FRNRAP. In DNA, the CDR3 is TGTGCTAGTGGTTTGGTGCTAGGGCCAGAGGGTGAAAAACTGTTTTTT. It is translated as CASGLVLGPEGEKLFF. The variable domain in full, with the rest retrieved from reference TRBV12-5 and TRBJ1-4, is DARVTQTPRHKVTEMGQEVTMRCQPILGHNTVFWYRQTMMQGLELLAYFRNRAPLDDSGMPKDRFSAEMPDATLATLKIQPSEPRDSAVYFCASGLVLGPEGEKLFFGSGTQLSVL.

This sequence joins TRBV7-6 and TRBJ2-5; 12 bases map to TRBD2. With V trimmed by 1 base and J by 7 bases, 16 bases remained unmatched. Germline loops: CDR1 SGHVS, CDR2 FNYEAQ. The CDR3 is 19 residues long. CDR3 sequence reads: CASSLVPRWTSGEEGTQYF. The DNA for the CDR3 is TGTGCCAGCAGCTTAGTCCCCAGATGGACTAGCGGGGAGGAGGGGACCCAGTACTTC.

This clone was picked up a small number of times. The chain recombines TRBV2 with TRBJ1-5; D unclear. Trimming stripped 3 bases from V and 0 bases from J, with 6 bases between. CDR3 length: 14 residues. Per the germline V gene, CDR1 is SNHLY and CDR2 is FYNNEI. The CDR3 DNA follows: TGTGCCAGCAGTGATGCGTTTAGCAATCAGCCCCAGCATTTT. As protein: CASSDAFSNQPQHF.

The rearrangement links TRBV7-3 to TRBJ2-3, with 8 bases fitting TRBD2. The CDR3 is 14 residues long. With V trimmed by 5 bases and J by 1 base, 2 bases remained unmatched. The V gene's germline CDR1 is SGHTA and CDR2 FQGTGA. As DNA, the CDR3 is TGTGCCAGCAGCCCAGCGGGGGGCACAGATACGCAGTATTTT. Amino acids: CASSPAGGTDTQYF.

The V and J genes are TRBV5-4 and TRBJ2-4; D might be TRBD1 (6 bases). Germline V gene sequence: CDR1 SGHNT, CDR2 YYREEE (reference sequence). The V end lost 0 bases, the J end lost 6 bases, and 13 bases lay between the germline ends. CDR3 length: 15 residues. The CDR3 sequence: CASSLDRAPGNIQYF. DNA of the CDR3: TGTGCCAGCAGCTTGGACAGGGCCCCTGGAAACATTCAGTACTTC. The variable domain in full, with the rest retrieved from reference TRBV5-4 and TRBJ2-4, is ETGVTQSPTHLIKTRGQQVTLRCSSQSGHNTVSWYQQALGQGPQFIFQYYREEENGRGNFPPRFSGLQFPNYSSELNVNALELDDSALYLCASSLDRAPGNIQYFGAGTRLSVL.

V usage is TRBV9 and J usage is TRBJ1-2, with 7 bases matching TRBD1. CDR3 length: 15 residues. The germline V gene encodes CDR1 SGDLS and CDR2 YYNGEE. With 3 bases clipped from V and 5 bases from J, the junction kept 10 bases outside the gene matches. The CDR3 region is CASSASGTALYGYTF. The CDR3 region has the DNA TGTGCCAGCAGCGCGTCCGGGACAGCCTTATATGGCTACACCTTC.

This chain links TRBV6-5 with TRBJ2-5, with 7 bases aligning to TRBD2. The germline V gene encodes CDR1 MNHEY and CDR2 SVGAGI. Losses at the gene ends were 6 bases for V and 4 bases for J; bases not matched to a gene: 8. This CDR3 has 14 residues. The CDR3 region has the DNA TGTGCCAGCAGACCTAGCGGCGGGGGAGAGACCCAGTACTTC. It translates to CASRPSGGGETQYF.

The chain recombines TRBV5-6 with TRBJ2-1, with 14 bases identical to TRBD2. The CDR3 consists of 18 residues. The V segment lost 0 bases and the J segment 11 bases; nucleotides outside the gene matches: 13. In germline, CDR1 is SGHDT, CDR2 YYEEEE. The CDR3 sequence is CASSLGGLAGAFPLQQFF. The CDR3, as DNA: TGTGCCAGCAGCTTGGGGGGACTAGCGGGAGCGTTTCCCCTCCAGCAGTTCTTC.

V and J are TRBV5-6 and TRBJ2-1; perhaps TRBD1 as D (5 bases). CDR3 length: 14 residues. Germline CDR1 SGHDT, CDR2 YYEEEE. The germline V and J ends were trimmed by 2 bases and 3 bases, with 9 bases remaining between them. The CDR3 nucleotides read TGTGCCAGCAGCTTTGTGACAGTCTACAATGAGCAGTTCTTC. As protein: CASSFVTVYNEQFF.

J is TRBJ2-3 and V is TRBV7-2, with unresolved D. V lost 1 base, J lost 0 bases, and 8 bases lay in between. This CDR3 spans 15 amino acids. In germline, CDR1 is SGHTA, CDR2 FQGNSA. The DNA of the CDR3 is TGTGCCAGCAGCTTAGACTCCCTTAGCACAGATACGCAGTATTTT. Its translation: CASSLDSLSTDTQYF.

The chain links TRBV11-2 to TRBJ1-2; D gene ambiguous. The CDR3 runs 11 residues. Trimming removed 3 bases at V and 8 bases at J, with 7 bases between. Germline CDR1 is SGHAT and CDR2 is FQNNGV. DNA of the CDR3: TGTGCCAGCAGCTTCAGAGGAGGCTACACCTTC. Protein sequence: CASSFRGGYTF.

The CDR3 is CASRRPGDGNTEAFF. CDR3 DNA: TGTGCCAGCAGACGCCCAGGGGATGGGAACACTGAAGCTTTCTTT. The chain carries TRBV6-5 and TRBJ1-1; TRBD1 might be the D (6 bases). The V and J ends lost 6 bases and 1 base respectively, with 15 bases between them. The CDR3 runs to 15 residues. CDR1 MNHEY and CDR2 SVGAGI come from the germline V gene.

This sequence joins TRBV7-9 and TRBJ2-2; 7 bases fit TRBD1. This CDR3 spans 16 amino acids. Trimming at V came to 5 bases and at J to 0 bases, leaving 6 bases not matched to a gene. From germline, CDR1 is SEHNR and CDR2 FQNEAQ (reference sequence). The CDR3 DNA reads TGTGCCAGCAGCCCGGACAGGAATTCGAACACCGGGGAGCTGTTTTTT. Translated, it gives CASSPDRNSNTGELFF.

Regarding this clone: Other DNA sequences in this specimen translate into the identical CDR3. CDR3 sequence (DNA): TGTGCCAGCAGCTTAAGAGAAGCGGGGGGCCTCTCCTACGAGCAGTACTTC. Its translation is CASSLREAGGLSYEQYF. The chain uses TRBV11-2 and TRBJ2-7; TRBD2 agrees at 9 bases. CDR3 size: 17 residues. CDR1 is SGHAT, CDR2 FQNNGV, per germline. V lost 2 bases to trimming and J lost 0 bases; unmatched junction nucleotides: 8.

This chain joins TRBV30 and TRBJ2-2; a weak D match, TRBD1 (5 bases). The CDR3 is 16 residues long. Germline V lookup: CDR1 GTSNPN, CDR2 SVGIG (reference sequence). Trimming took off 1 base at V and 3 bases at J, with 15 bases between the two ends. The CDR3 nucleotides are TGTGCCTGGAGTGAATTTATGACAGTAGACACCGGGGAGCTGTTTTTT. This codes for CAWSEFMTVDTGELFF. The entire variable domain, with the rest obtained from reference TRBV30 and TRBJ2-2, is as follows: SQTIHQWPATLVQPVGSPLSLECTVEGTSNPNLYWYRQAAGRGLQLLFYSVGIGQISSEVPQNLSASRPQDRQFILSSKKLLLSDSGFYLCAWSEFMTVDTGELFFGEGSRLTVL.